The TCR beta chain under discussion was sequenced for a study of cytomegalovirus exposure and HLA in healthy donors. There are a few counts of this clone. Antigen specificity is unknown. 13 Jbeta primers and 60 Vbeta primers were used for the PCR. The table came from immunoSEQ multiplex PCR; TCRdb's copy has only in-frame clones and leaves some out. Among 130,000 or so clones listed, more than 60% were seen once. The CDR3 runs 14 residues. Study-wide points: Looking again later, the authors saw that most CMV-associated TCR beta chains seemed HLA-restricted. The investigators catalogued some 160 TCR beta chains as cytomegalovirus-associated.

The chain links TRBV12-2 to TRBJ1-5; no check of the table's D call, TRBD1, against the DNA was made. TRBV12-2 is a listed pseudogene. Sequenced sample: PBMCs. The sequence came from a man aged 35 to 55 in good health and CMV-seronegative. The CDR3 spells CASRLEQASVAQHF. CDR3 coding DNA: TGTGCAAGTCGCTTAGAACAGGCTTCTGTTGCCCAGCATTTT.